This TCR beta chain originates from a study of cytomegalovirus exposure and HLA in healthy donors. As regards this clone: Its specificity is not known.

The PCR made use of 60 Vbeta and 13 Jbeta primers. Libraries were prepared by immunoSEQ multiplex PCR; TCRdb keeps only in-frame clonotypes and omits some of them. The repertoire has approximately 140,000 clones, about three quarters of them found once; the top ten carry around 2%. Study-wide findings and caveats: TCR beta V segments were, for the most part, productive about 90% or about 30% of the time in an earlier analysis. In a later analysis, TCR association rates varied by HLA locus: DRB1 most, HLA-C fewest. Evidence from a later analysis indicated that most CMV-associated TCR beta chains looked HLA-restricted. Later work associated roughly 15,000 TCR beta sequences with HLA alleles at 0.05 false discovery rate.

The TCR originated in a woman aged 40 to 49 in good health and CMV-seronegative. Sequencing was carried out using PBMCs.

As DNA, the CDR3 is TGTGCCAGCAGCTCCAGGGGTCTTAGCACAGATACGCAGTATTTT. Its translation: CASSSRGLSTDTQYF. The rearrangement uses TRBV9 and TRBJ2-3; perhaps TRBD1 as D (6 bases). The CDR3 is 15 residues long. Trimming stripped 4 bases from V and 0 bases from J, with 12 bases between. CDR1 is SGDLS, CDR2 YYNGEE, per germline.